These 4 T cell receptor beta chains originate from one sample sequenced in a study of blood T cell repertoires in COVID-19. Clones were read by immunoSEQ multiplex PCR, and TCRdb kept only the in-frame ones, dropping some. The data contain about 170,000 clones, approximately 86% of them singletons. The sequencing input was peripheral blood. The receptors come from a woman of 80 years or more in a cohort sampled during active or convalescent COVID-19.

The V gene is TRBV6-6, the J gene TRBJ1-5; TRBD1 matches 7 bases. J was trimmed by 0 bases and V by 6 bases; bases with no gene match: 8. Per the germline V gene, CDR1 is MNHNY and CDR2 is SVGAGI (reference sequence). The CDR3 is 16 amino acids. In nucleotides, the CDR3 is TGTGCCAGCAGACCTGGACAGGCGTATAGCAATCAGCCCCAGCATTTT. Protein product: CASRPGQAYSNQPQHF.

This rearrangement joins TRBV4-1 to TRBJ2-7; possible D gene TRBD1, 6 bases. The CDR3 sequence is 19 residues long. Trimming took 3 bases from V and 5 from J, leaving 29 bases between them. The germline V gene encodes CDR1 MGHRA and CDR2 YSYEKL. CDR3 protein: CASSQLRGEDRRLTNEQYF. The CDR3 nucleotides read TGCGCCAGCAGCCAGCTTCGAGGAGAAGACAGGCGTTTAACCAACGAGCAGTACTTC.

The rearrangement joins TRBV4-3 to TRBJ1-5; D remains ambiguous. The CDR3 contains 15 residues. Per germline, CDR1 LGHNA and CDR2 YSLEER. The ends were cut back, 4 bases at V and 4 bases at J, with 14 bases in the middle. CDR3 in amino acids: CASSPIHGGNQPQHF. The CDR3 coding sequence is TGCGCCAGCAGCCCCATTCATGGAGGGAATCAGCCCCAGCATTTT.

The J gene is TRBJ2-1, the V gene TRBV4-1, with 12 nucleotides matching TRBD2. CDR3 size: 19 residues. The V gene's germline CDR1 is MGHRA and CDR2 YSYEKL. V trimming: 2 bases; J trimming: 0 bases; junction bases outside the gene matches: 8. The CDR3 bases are TGCGCCAGCAGCCAACCTCCGGGACTAGCGGGTTTCTCCTACAATGAGCAGTTCTTC. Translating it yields CASSQPPGLAGFSYNEQFF.